The T cell receptor (beta chain) described here comes from a study of Graves' ophthalmopathy and Graves' hyperthyroidism. PBMCs had their origin in fresh peripheral blood (approximately 9.9 ml). V was pared by 1 base and J by 6 bases, with 10 bases between. CDR3 length: 13 amino acids. The V gene's germline CDR1 is SGHTA and CDR2 FQGNSA. As the template, RNA transcripts were used to amplify TCR beta CDR3 regions. The workflow started with a first-round RT-PCR run with HTBI primers and then moved on to a second-round multiplex PCR. Each CDR3 protein is one row after TCRdb ran MiXCR on the multiplex PCR reads. The table lists tens of thousands of distinct CDR3 sequences, around 50% of them singletons, with roughly 6.5% in the top ten.

This receptor was taken from an adult woman with stable Graves' hyperthyroidism. Sequences were obtained from peripheral blood. V gene TRBV7-2 combines with J gene TRBJ2-7; maybe TRBD2 (6 bases). The CDR3 DNA reads as TGTGCCAGCAGCTTAGGGGTCGGGGGCGAGCAGTACTTC. Encoded protein: CASSLGVGGEQYF.